This entry lists 23 T cell receptor beta chains sequenced from one sample in a study of blood T cell repertoires in COVID-19. Produced via immunoSEQ multiplex PCR; TCRdb's table is partial and in-frame only. The sample has 100,000 to 120,000 clones; 70% to 90% are singletons. The sample taken for sequencing was peripheral blood. All receptors derive from a human donor in a cohort sampled during active COVID-19.

V usage is TRBV6-2 or TRBV6-3 and J usage is TRBJ2-7; a possible D gene is TRBD2 (6 bases). CDR1 is MNHEY, CDR2 SVGEGT, per germline. The V end lost 4 bases, the J end lost 0 bases, and 13 bases lay between the germline ends. The CDR3 sequence is 15 residues long. CDR3 sequence (DNA): TGTGCCAGCAGTTCTCCGGGAGACCTCTCCTACGAGCAGTACTTC. This translates into CASSSPGDLSYEQYF.

The chain combines TRBV5-1 with TRBJ2-2; D is unresolved. Germline CDR1 is SGHRS and CDR2 is YFSETQ. The CDR3 consists of 15 residues. V was trimmed by 2 bases and J by 2 bases, leaving 10 bases between them. The CDR3 DNA is TGCGCCAGCAGCTTAATTACGACTAACACCGGGGAGCTGTTTTTT. Protein: CASSLITTNTGELFF.

V is TRBV30 and J is TRBJ2-5, with no clear D. Germline V CDR1 and CDR2: GTSNPN, SVGIG (reference sequence). The CDR3 loop spans 13 amino acids. V gave up 2 bases and J gave up 3 bases, with 10 bases separating them. CDR3 coding DNA: TGTGCCTGGAGTCGAAACTTCAAAGAGACCCAGTACTTC. Its protein is CAWSRNFKETQYF.

This chain uses TRBV14 with TRBJ2-7, with TRBD2 matching over 7 bases. Germline CDR1 SGHDN, CDR2 FVKESK. Losses at the gene ends were 4 bases for V and 0 bases for J; bases not matched to a gene: 9. CDR3 length: 16 amino acids. As DNA, the CDR3 is TGTGCCAGCAGCCCCAGCGGGACTCCCCGCTCCTACGAGCAGTACTTC. It specifies CASSPSGTPRSYEQYF.

This clone appeared a few times. The chain links TRBV25-1 to TRBJ2-1, with D possibly matching TRBD2 (5 bases). The V end was cut by 3 bases, the J end by 0 bases, with 12 bases between. Germline CDR1 is MGHDK and CDR2 is SYGVNS. The CDR3 runs to 16 residues. The CDR3 coding sequence is TGTGCCAGCAGTGACCCCCGGGGTTCCTCCTACAATGAGCAGTTCTTC. Protein product: CASSDPRGSSYNEQFF.

Written as DNA, the CDR3 is TGTGCCAGCAGCCCACAGGGGGCGAAGTCTGGCTACACCTTC. Its translation is CASSPQGAKSGYTF. This chain links TRBV2 with TRBJ1-2, with TRBD1 matching over 9 bases. CDR1 and CDR2 (germline): SNHLY, FYNNEI. CDR3 size: 14 residues. The V and J ends lost 6 bases and 7 bases, in that order; junction bases with no gene match: 9.

The chain carries TRBV15 and TRBJ2-7; 7 bases map to TRBD2. The V segment lost 1 base and the J segment 4 bases; nucleotides outside the gene matches: 1. Germline assignment: CDR1 LNHNV and CDR2 YYDKDF (reference sequence). The CDR3 loop spans 13 amino acids. In DNA form, the CDR3 reads TGTGCCACCAGCAGAGGGGAGGGATACGAGCAGTACTTC. Translating gives CATSRGEGYEQYF.

The V call is TRBV6-5, the J call TRBJ1-1; D gene unclear. The germline CDR1 and CDR2 sequences are MNHEY and SVGAGI. CDR3 length: 14 residues. V lost 2 bases and J lost 3, with 10 bases in between. For the CDR3, the DNA is TGTGCCAGCAGTTACACTTCATCCGACACTGAAGCTTTCTTT. It specifies CASSYTSSDTEAFF.

This chain links TRBV6-2 or TRBV6-3 with TRBJ1-1, with 9 positions matching TRBD1. Germline V gene lookup returns CDR1 MNHEY and CDR2 SVGEGT. This CDR3 is 16 amino acids long. V lost 6 bases to trimming and J lost 6 bases; unmatched junction nucleotides: 14. As DNA, the CDR3 is TGTGCCAGCAGCCCTGCCTACGGGACAGGGCACCCTGAAGCTTTCTTT. This gives the protein CASSPAYGTGHPEAFF.

The genes are TRBV7-3 and TRBJ2-2, with a possible D match to TRBD1 (5 bases). The CDR3 has 12 residues. Trimming shortened V by 2 bases and J by 9 bases, and 7 bases separated the two germline ends. Per the germline V gene, CDR1 is SGHTA and CDR2 is FQGTGA. The CDR3 loop is CASSLGARELFF. The DNA of the CDR3 is TGTGCCAGCAGCTTAGGGGCCCGGGAGCTGTTTTTT.

This chain connects TRBV15 to TRBJ1-1; weak D call: TRBD1 (6 bases). CDR1 and CDR2 from the germline V gene are LNHNV and YYDKDF (reference sequence). V shed 3 bases and J shed 3 bases, with 17 bases lying between them. CDR3 length equals 16 residues. The CDR3: CATSSWGGRLYTEAFF. DNA for the CDR3: TGTGCCACCAGCAGTTGGGGGGGGCGTTTGTACACTGAAGCTTTCTTT.

A single count supports this clone. The genes are TRBV29-1 and TRBJ2-3, with a possible D match to TRBD2 (7 bases). V shed 2 bases and J shed 2 bases, with 14 bases lying between them. The CDR3 has 15 residues. Germline V CDR1 and CDR2: SQVTM, ANQGSEA. CDR3 in amino acids: CSVESVAGATDTQYF. The CDR3 DNA is TGCAGCGTTGAAAGCGTGGCGGGGGCCACAGATACGCAGTATTTT.

The count of this clone is one. V gene TRBV6-5 combines with J gene TRBJ2-1; 7 nucleotides match TRBD1. Germline assignment: CDR1 MNHEY and CDR2 SVGAGI. The CDR3 loop spans 14 amino acids. V dropped 7 bases and J dropped 5; count of bases not matched to a gene: 8. The CDR3 DNA reads as TGTGCCAGCAAATTCCGGGACAGAAACAATGAGCAGTTCTTC. Its translation is CASKFRDRNNEQFF.

The rearrangement joins TRBV11-2 to TRBJ2-1; 12 bases match TRBD2. Germline trimming cut 0 bases from V and 8 bases from J; bases unmatched to any gene: 11. The CDR3 runs 18 residues. Germline V gene data show CDR1 as SGHAT and CDR2 as FQNNGV. The CDR3 sequence: CASSLDWASGRARDEQFF. The CDR3 DNA reads as TGTGCCAGCAGCTTAGATTGGGCTAGCGGGAGGGCGAGGGATGAGCAGTTCTTC.

The rearrangement links TRBV9 to TRBJ1-2; 8 nucleotides agree with TRBD1. V gave up 1 base and J gave up 8 bases; unmatched junction bases: 13. CDR1 and CDR2 (germline): SGDLS, YYNGEE. The CDR3 covers 16 residues. The CDR3, as DNA: TGTGCCAGCAGCGTAAGCTTGAACAGGGGGGAGGGAGGCTACACCTTC. Translation: CASSVSLNRGEGGYTF.

The chain carries TRBV27 and TRBJ2-2, with 7 bases lining up with TRBD1. J gave up 3 bases and V 6 bases, and 10 bases lay outside the gene matches. This CDR3 is built from 16 residues. In germline, CDR1 is MNHEY, CDR2 SMNVEV (reference sequence). The CDR3: CASSFRRQGYTGELFF. The CDR3 DNA is TGTGCCAGCAGCTTCCGCCGACAGGGCTACACCGGGGAGCTGTTTTTT.

V usage is TRBV14 and J usage is TRBJ2-3; D is unresolved. The CDR3 covers 12 residues. Germline values: CDR1 SGHDN, CDR2 FVKESK. Trimming removed 6 bases at V and 6 bases at J, with 10 bases between. CDR3 sequence (DNA): TGTGCCAGCAGTCCCCGTCGGGATACGCAGTATTTT. Its protein is CASSPRRDTQYF.

V and J are TRBV9 and TRBJ2-5; 11 nucleotides match TRBD2. CDR3 size: 16 residues. Germline CDR1 and CDR2: SGDLS and YYNGEE. Unmatched junction bases numbered 2, after V lost 0 bases and J lost 1 base. CDR3 in amino acids: CASSVGGLAGQETQYF. CDR3 DNA: TGTGCCAGCAGCGTAGGTGGACTAGCGGGCCAAGAGACCCAGTACTTC.

The V call is TRBV19, the J call TRBJ2-5, with D unclear. This CDR3 region has 13 residues. The germline V gene has CDR1 LNHDA and CDR2 SQIVND (reference sequence). V was trimmed by 5 bases and J by 5 bases, leaving 12 bases between them. As DNA, the CDR3 is TGTGCCAGTAGTGTTTCCCAAGCGGAGACCCAGTACTTC. As protein: CASSVSQAETQYF.

V is TRBV9 and J is TRBJ2-3; weak D call: TRBD2 (6 bases). The CDR3 loop spans 16 amino acids. V was trimmed by 0 bases and J by 4 bases, leaving 15 bases between them. Germline assignment: CDR1 SGDLS and CDR2 YYNGEE. As DNA, the CDR3 is TGTGCCAGCAGCGTAGCGGGCGGGATGAATGCAGATACGCAGTATTTT. Protein product: CASSVAGGMNADTQYF.

The gene calls are TRBV15 and TRBJ2-5; no firm D call. The CDR3 has 14 residues. Trimming took 5 bases from V and 2 from J, leaving 12 bases between them. Germline V gene data show CDR1 as LNHNV and CDR2 as YYDKDF (reference sequence). The CDR3 is CATSRMGPQETQYF. The CDR3 DNA reads TGTGCCACCAGCCGCATGGGCCCTCAAGAGACCCAGTACTTC.

The chain combines TRBV18 with TRBJ2-1, with 10 bases matching TRBD2. The CDR3 is 17 residues long. Trimming at V came to 4 bases and at J to 5 bases, leaving 11 bases not matched to a gene. Per the germline V gene, CDR1 is KGHSH and CDR2 is LQKENI. The CDR3 nucleotides are TGTGCCAGCTCACTCCACGAAGCGGGAGGGACGAACAATGAGCAGTTCTTC. It specifies CASSLHEAGGTNNEQFF.

This chain joins TRBV6-5 and TRBJ1-3, with D uncertain. Between the trimmed V and J ends, which lost 2 bases and 11 bases, there was a span of 19 bases. The germline V gene has CDR1 MNHEY and CDR2 SVGAGI. This CDR3 comprises 15 residues. The CDR3 reads CASSYRLDTLSAIYF. CDR3 DNA: TGTGCCAGCAGTTACCGATTAGACACGTTATCCGCCATATATTTT.